What follows are 32 T cell receptor beta chains derived from one specimen sequenced in a study of identical twins. TCRdb analysed the 5' RACE reads with MiXCR anew, one entry per CDR3 protein. The sample holds roughly 1.6 million distinct CDR3 sequences, about 32% seen once. Specimen: cord blood. Receptor source: a newborn girl in good health.

The chain is built from TRBV21-1 and TRBJ1-1; the D segment call TRBD1 is taken from the table without a DNA check. TRBV21-1 is designated a pseudogene. The CDR3 has 17 amino acids. CDR3 sequence reads: CASSAYPTGKEDTEAFF. CDR3 in DNA: TGTGCCAGCAGCGCTTACCCGACAGGGAAGGAAGACACTGAAGCTTTCTTT.

CDR3 bases: TGTGCCAGCTCACCACCGGTGTCAGGGGGCCTCTATGGCTACACCTTC. Translated, it gives CASSPPVSGGLYGYTF. V is TRBV18 and J is TRBJ1-2, with 8 bases fitting TRBD1. V lost 0 bases and J lost 4; bases outside the gene matches: 7. CDR1 KGHSH and CDR2 LQKENI come from the germline V gene. The length of the CDR3 is 16 residues.

This clonotype was picked up many times. The chain combines TRBV12-3 or TRBV12-4 with TRBJ2-3; D gene uncertain. This CDR3 region has 17 residues. The V end was cut by 5 bases, the J end by 2 bases, with 20 bases between. DNA for the CDR3: TGTGCCAGCAGTCCCGTGGGATATTACGGACCCACAGATACGCAGTATTTT. This encodes CASSPVGYYGPTDTQYF.

Remarks on this clonotype: At one boundary the junction diverges from the germline segment, which might be a read error. This sequence joins TRBV28 and TRBJ2-5, with TRBD1 matching over 9 bases. Germline CDR1 reads MDHEN; CDR2 reads SYDVKM. CDR3 length equals 14 residues. CDR3 nucleotide sequence: TGCGCCAGCAGCCTTCCGGGACAGGGAGAGACCCAGTACTTC. Translation: CASSLPGQGETQYF.

This clonotype was recorded a few times. The rearrangement joins TRBV2 to TRBJ1-1; D ambiguous. Trimming shortened V by 3 bases and J by 5 bases, and 7 bases separated the two germline ends. The CDR3 runs to 12 residues. Germline assignment: CDR1 SNHLY and CDR2 FYNNEI. Here the CDR3 reads CASSDSITEAFF. The CDR3, as DNA: TGTGCCAGCAGTGATTCTATAACTGAAGCTTTCTTT.

There are many counts of this clonotype. This rearrangement joins TRBV6-5 to TRBJ2-1; no reliable D call. CDR3 size: 11 residues. Germline V gene sequence: CDR1 MNHEY, CDR2 SVGAGI. Trimming pared 5 bases from V and 7 bases from J, leaving 6 bases between. Here the CDR3 DNA reads TGTGCCAGCAGTGATATGAATGAGCAGTTCTTC. It yields the protein CASSDMNEQFF.

This clonotype was observed a few times. The rearrangement links TRBV5-1 to TRBJ2-3; 7 nucleotides match TRBD2. The germline CDR1 and CDR2 sequences are SGHRS and YFSETQ. The CDR3 extends over 15 amino acids. The ends lost 4 bases at V and 2 bases at J; junction bases unmatched: 7. The CDR3 DNA follows: TGCGCCAGCAGCCCCCCACTAGCGCACACAGATACGCAGTATTTT. Its translation is CASSPPLAHTDTQYF.

This chain connects TRBV7-2 to TRBJ2-2; 8 bases line up with TRBD1. Trimming took 5 bases from V and 5 from J; bases not matched to a gene: 16. Germline V gene lookup returns CDR1 SGHTA and CDR2 FQGNSA. This CDR3 spans 18 amino acids. The CDR3: CASSPRFARDRGTGELFF. DNA for the CDR3: TGTGCCAGCAGCCCCCGATTCGCCCGAGACAGGGGTACCGGGGAGCTGTTTTTT.

This clonotype turned up a few times. In DNA, the CDR3 is TGTGCCATCAGAGGGACAGGGGTGGCAGGCTACACCTTC. This encodes CAIRGTGVAGYTF. The chain combines TRBV10-3 with TRBJ1-2; 10 bases are shared with TRBD1. The CDR3 sequence is 13 residues long. In germline, CDR1 is ENHRY, CDR2 SYGVKD. V lost 6 bases, J lost 8 bases, and 6 bases stayed unmatched.

This clonotype was counted between two and nine times. The chain uses TRBV20-1 and TRBJ2-4; no firm D call. Looked up from germline, CDR1 is DFQATT and CDR2 is SNEGSKA (reference sequence). Trimming left V 1 base short and J 1 base short, with 11 bases between. There are 15 residues in the CDR3. CDR3 region: CSARVPSLAKNIQYF. CDR3 DNA sequence: TGCAGTGCTAGAGTCCCTAGTCTGGCCAAAAACATTCAGTACTTC.

The gene calls are TRBV7-8 and TRBJ2-7; possibly TRBD1 or TRBD2 for D (5 bases each). The CDR3 runs 16 residues. Trimming removed 1 base from V and 5 bases from J, with 18 bases in between. Germline lookup yields CDR1 SGHVS and CDR2 FQNEAQ. The CDR3 DNA follows: TGTGCCAGCAGCTTAGTTTCGTTTGGGGGATTCCACGAGCAGTACTTC. It is translated as CASSLVSFGGFHEQYF.

The chain combines TRBV6-1 with TRBJ1-1, with D hard to call. CDR3 size: 15 residues. CDR1 MNHNS and CDR2 SASEGT come from the germline V gene. Trimming took off 2 bases at V and 1 base at J, with 11 bases between the two ends. Here the CDR3 reads CASSELVEGNTEAFF. In DNA, the CDR3 is TGTGCCAGCAGTGAACTGGTGGAGGGGAACACTGAAGCTTTCTTT.

The chain employs TRBV28 and TRBJ2-7; 10 bases agree with TRBD1. Trimming took 1 base from V and 1 from J; bases not matched to a gene: 13. The germline CDR1 and CDR2 sequences are MDHEN and SYDVKM. This CDR3 contains 19 residues. In DNA, the CDR3 is TGTGCCAGCAGTTTATCCTCAATCCGGGACAGGGGTTCATCCTACGAGCAGTACTTC. Protein product: CASSLSSIRDRGSSYEQYF. The full variable domain, rest sourced from reference TRBV28 and TRBJ2-7, is DVKVTQSSRYLVKRTGEKVFLECVQDMDHENMFWYRQDPGLGLRLIYFSYDVKMKEKGDIPEGYSVSREKKERFSLILESASTNQTSMYLCASSLSSIRDRGSSYEQYFGPGTRLTVT.

The CDR3 sequence: CASSRQGPGANVLTF. The DNA for the CDR3 is TGTGCCAGCAGTCGGCAGGGGCCTGGGGCCAACGTCCTGACTTTC. The V call is TRBV5-6, the J call TRBJ2-6; D might be TRBD1 (6 bases). The length of the CDR3 is 15 residues. The germline V and J ends were trimmed by 5 bases and 2 bases, with 11 bases remaining between them. Germline V gene sequence: CDR1 SGHDT, CDR2 YYEEEE.

This clonotype was observed a few times. The chain's CDR3 is CASMKAWTAYSNQPQHF. Written as DNA, the CDR3 is TGTGCCAGCATGAAGGCTTGGACAGCCTATAGCAATCAGCCCCAGCATTTT. The chain joins TRBV6-1 to TRBJ1-5, with D possibly TRBD1 on 6 matching bases. This CDR3 contains 17 residues. Germline V lookup: CDR1 MNHNS, CDR2 SASEGT. V lost 7 bases and J 0 bases, leaving 19 bases between the germline ends.

With respect to this clonotype: Possible read error: a much larger clone is one base away. The chain employs TRBV11-1 and TRBJ2-3; D perhaps matches TRBD1 (7 bases). The CDR3 covers 15 residues. Germline values: CDR1 SGHAT, CDR2 FQDESV (reference sequence). In DNA, the CDR3 is TGTGCCGGCAGCTTAGCTGGCAGGGGGGCAGATACGCAGTATTTT. Translating it yields CAGSLAGRGADTQYF.

This clonotype has more than one count but fewer than ten. The CDR3 is CSALFRGAFF. The DNA of the CDR3 is TGCAGTGCCCTCTTTAGAGGAGCTTTCTTT. This chain connects TRBV20-1 to TRBJ1-1; unclear D gene. Germline-derived CDR1 and CDR2 are DFQATT and SNEGSKA (reference sequence). Deletions cut 6 bases from V and 10 bases from J, with 12 bases between. This CDR3 is built from 10 residues.

The chain has TRBV2 and TRBJ2-1; TRBD2 aligns across 10 bases. Germline assignment: CDR1 SNHLY and CDR2 FYNNEI. V was pared by 8 bases and J by 4 bases, with 8 bases of the junction left unmatched. CDR3 length: 15 amino acids. CDR3 DNA sequence: TGTGCCAGCGTGGTGGGACTAGCGCCTTACAATGAGCAGTTCTTC. This translates into CASVVGLAPYNEQFF.

There are a few counts of this clonotype. The rearrangement links TRBV3-1 to TRBJ1-2; no definite D call. The V end was cut by 0 bases, the J end by 4 bases, with 15 bases between. This CDR3 has 16 residues. CDR1 is LGHDT and CDR2 is YNNKEL in the germline V gene (reference sequence). The CDR3, as DNA: TGTGCCAGCAGCCAAGATCGACAAGGCCTCTTCTATGGCTACACCTTC. It encodes CASSQDRQGLFYGYTF. Full variable domain (outside the CDR3, taken from reference TRBV3-1 and TRBJ1-2): DTAVSQTPKYLVTQMGNDKSIKCEQNLGHDTMYWYKQDSKKFLKIMFSYNNKELIINETVPNRFSPKSPDKAHLNLHINSLELGDSAVYFCASSQDRQGLFYGYTFGSGTRLTVV.

The chain employs TRBV6-1 and TRBJ2-1; TRBD1 agrees at 8 bases. CDR3 size: 15 residues. The V gene's germline CDR1 is MNHNS and CDR2 SASEGT. V shed 0 bases, J shed 6 bases, and the junction held 4 bases outside the gene matches. CDR3 loop: CASSEAGTGGNEQFF. Here the CDR3 DNA reads TGTGCCAGCAGTGAAGCGGGTACAGGGGGCAATGAGCAGTTCTTC.

Only one count was recorded for this clonotype. The chain employs TRBV20-1 and TRBJ1-4; a possible D gene is TRBD1 (5 bases). The V and J ends lost 3 bases and 3 bases respectively, with 8 bases between them. Germline values: CDR1 DFQATT, CDR2 SNEGSKA (reference sequence). The CDR3 consists of 13 residues. CDR3 DNA: TGCAGTGCTAGTGGGGCGGCTAATGAAAAACTGTTTTTT. Its protein is CSASGAANEKLFF.

This clonotype came up a few times. This chain uses TRBV11-2 with TRBJ2-1, with 13 bases lining up with TRBD2. With V trimmed by 0 bases and J by 9 bases, 8 bases remained unmatched. The germline V gene has CDR1 SGHAT and CDR2 FQNNGV. CDR3 length equals 17 residues. The CDR3 sequence: CASSLDRVGLAGTEQFF. CDR3 bases: TGTGCCAGCAGCTTAGATAGGGTGGGACTAGCGGGAACTGAGCAGTTCTTC.

This clonotype has more than one count but fewer than ten. V and J are TRBV12-3 or TRBV12-4 and TRBJ1-1, with D perhaps TRBD1 (5 bases). Trimming took 5 bases from V and 7 from J, leaving 11 bases between them. The CDR3 consists of 12 residues. CDR3 bases: TGTGCCAGCAGTCCCCAGACAGATGAAGCTTTCTTT. Translating gives CASSPQTDEAFF.

The chain is built from TRBV6-2 or TRBV6-3 and TRBJ2-7; 11 bases line up with TRBD2. The V gene's germline CDR1 is MNHEY and CDR2 SVGEGT. The V segment lost 6 bases and the J segment 7 bases; nucleotides outside the gene matches: 17. CDR3 length: 17 residues. CDR3 loop: CASRTRPLAGGYNEQYF. The CDR3 DNA reads TGTGCCAGCAGAACCCGACCGCTAGCGGGGGGCTACAATGAGCAGTACTTC.

This clonotype was counted many times. The rearrangement uses TRBV29-1 and TRBJ2-1; 9 nucleotides align to TRBD1. CDR1 is SQVTM and CDR2 is ANQGSEA in the germline V gene. J lost 7 bases, V lost 7 bases, and 11 bases had no gene match. The CDR3 runs 14 residues. CDR3 region: CSAFTGGDGNEQFF. CDR3 nucleotide sequence: TGCAGCGCCTTTACAGGGGGCGATGGAAATGAGCAGTTCTTC.

Points on this clonotype: Its ends do not fully match the called genes, so a read error is possible. This chain uses TRBV27 with TRBJ2-4; possible D gene TRBD2, 6 bases. The CDR3 has 16 residues. Germline assignment: CDR1 MNHEY and CDR2 SMNVEV (reference sequence). Here the CDR3 reads CATSRPLLLAKSIQYF. The CDR3 nucleotides are TGTGCCACCTCACGACCGTTACTACTAGCCAAAAGCATTCAGTACTTC.

V usage is TRBV5-6 and J usage is TRBJ2-4, with 11 bases aligning to TRBD2. There are 18 residues in the CDR3. The V gene's germline CDR1 is SGHDT and CDR2 YYEEEE. V lost 2 bases, J lost 1 base, and 8 bases stayed unmatched. The CDR3 spells CASSLLAGALGAKNIQYF. The CDR3 DNA sequence: TGTGCCAGCAGCTTACTAGCGGGAGCTCTTGGGGCCAAAAACATTCAGTACTTC.

The chain employs TRBV20-1 and TRBJ2-5, with D possibly being TRBD1 or TRBD2 (5 bases each). Germline V CDR1 and CDR2: DFQATT, SNEGSKA (reference sequence). There are 13 residues in the CDR3. Trimming removed 4 bases from V and 7 bases from J, with 16 bases in between. CDR3 in amino acids: CSAMVGVGATQYF. In DNA form, the CDR3 reads TGCAGTGCTATGGTGGGGGTGGGAGCGACCCAGTACTTC.

There are a few counts of this clonotype. The chain couples TRBV7-6 to TRBJ1-2, with 8 bases matching TRBD1. V gave up 5 bases and J gave up 3 bases; unmatched junction bases: 5. The length of the CDR3 is 14 residues. CDR1 is SGHVS and CDR2 is FNYEAQ in the germline V gene. In DNA, the CDR3 is TGTGCCAGCAGCAAGGACAGGGTTGACTATGGCTACACCTTC. This codes for CASSKDRVDYGYTF. Using reference TRBV7-6 and TRBJ1-2 for the parts outside the CDR3, the full variable domain is GAGVSQSPRYKVTKRGQDVALRCDPISGHVSLYWYRQALGQGPEFLTYFNYEAQQDKSGLPNDRFSAERPEGSISTLTIQRTEQRDSAMYRCASSKDRVDYGYTFGSGTRLTVV.

Ten or more counts support this clonotype. The chain carries TRBV29-1 and TRBJ2-1; 13 bases are shared with TRBD2. The germline V gene encodes CDR1 SQVTM and CDR2 ANQGSEA. This CDR3 comprises 15 residues. With V trimmed by 7 bases and J by 6 bases, 9 bases remained unmatched. The CDR3 sequence: CSGGLAGVGRNEQFF. The CDR3 nucleotides read TGCAGCGGTGGACTAGCGGGAGTCGGGCGCAATGAGCAGTTCTTC.

This clonotype has just a few counts. The chain couples TRBV15 to TRBJ2-7, with 8 bases that match TRBD2. The CDR3 spans 12 residues. Trimming cost V 6 bases and J 6 bases; bases outside gene matches: 4. Germline V gene sequence: CDR1 LNHNV, CDR2 YYDKDF (reference sequence). CDR3 in DNA: TGTGCCACCAGAAACGGGAGGGGCGAGCAGTACTTC. Translation gives CATRNGRGEQYF.

This clonotype occurred a few times. The CDR3 bases are TGTGCCAGCGCGGGGACCGAGTATCAGCCCCAGCATTTT. Amino acids: CASAGTEYQPQHF. The V gene is TRBV12-3 or TRBV12-4, the J gene TRBJ1-5; a possible D gene is TRBD1 (5 bases). The CDR3 consists of 13 residues. Between the trimmed V and J ends, which lost 8 bases and 5 bases, there was a span of 13 bases.